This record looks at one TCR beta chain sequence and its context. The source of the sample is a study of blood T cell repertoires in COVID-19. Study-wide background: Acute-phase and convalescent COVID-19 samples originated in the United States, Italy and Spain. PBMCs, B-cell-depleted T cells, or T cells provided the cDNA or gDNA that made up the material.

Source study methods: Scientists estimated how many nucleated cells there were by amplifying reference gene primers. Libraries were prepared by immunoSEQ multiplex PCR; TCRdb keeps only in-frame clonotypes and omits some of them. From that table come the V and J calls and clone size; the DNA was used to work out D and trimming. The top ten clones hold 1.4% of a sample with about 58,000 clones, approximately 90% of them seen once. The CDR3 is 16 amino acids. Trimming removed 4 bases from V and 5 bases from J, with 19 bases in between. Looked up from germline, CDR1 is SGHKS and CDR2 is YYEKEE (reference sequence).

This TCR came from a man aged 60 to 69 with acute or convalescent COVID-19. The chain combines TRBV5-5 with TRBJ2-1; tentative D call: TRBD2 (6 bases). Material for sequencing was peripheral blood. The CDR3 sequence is CASSPLSGEPNNEQFF. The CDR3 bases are TGTGCCAGCAGCCCACTGTCGGGGGAGCCTAACAATGAGCAGTTCTTC.